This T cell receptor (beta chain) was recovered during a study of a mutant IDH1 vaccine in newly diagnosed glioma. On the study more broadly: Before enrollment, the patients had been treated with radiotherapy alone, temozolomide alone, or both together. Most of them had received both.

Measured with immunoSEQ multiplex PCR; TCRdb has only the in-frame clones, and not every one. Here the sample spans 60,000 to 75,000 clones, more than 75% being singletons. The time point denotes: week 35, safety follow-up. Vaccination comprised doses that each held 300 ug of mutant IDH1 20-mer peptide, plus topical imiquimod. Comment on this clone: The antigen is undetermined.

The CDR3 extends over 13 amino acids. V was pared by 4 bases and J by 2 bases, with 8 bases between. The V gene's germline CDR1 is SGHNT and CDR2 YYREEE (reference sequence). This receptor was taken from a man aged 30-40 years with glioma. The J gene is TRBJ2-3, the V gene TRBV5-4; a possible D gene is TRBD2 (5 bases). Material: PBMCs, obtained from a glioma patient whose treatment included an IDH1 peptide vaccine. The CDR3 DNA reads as TGTGCCAGCAGCGCGGGCCTCACAGATACGCAGTATTTT. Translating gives CASSAGLTDTQYF.